This T cell receptor (beta chain) was found in a study of T cell repertoires in cytomegalovirus infection. Study overall: Recently identified HLA-C-restricted CMV epitopes were used, and well-studied HLA-B-restricted CMV epitopes were used as well. TCR beta signatures that were public indicated CMV infection and matching HLA type.

Study findings and constraints: Dominating the ex vivo response were TCR beta clonotypes that were CMV-specific and HLA-C-restricted.

MiXCR, run by TCRdb on the reads, gives a single entry per CDR3 protein. This sample has 340,000 or so distinct CDR3 sequences; 20% to 30% occur once, and the top ten carry 10% to 15%. The V gene end was trimmed by 5 bases and the J gene end by 5 bases; junction bases not matched to a gene: 3. This CDR3 has 14 amino acids. Looked up from germline, CDR1 is SGHTA and CDR2 is FQGNSA. Regarding this clonotype: What it binds is not known.

The rearrangement links TRBV7-2 to TRBJ1-1; 12 bases line up with TRBD1. The origin of this receptor is a human donor in good health (CMV status not recorded). Some clones in this sample may be carry-over from other donors' samples. This specimen was cultured PBMCs, taken from culture after CMV antigen stimulation. In DNA form, the CDR3 reads TGTGCCAGCAGCAGGGACAGGGGGCGTACTGAAGCTTTCTTT. This encodes CASSRDRGRTEAFF.